This passage covers 14 T cell receptor beta chains from one sample sequenced in a study of blood T cells in healthy people across ages. Sample-barcoded 5' priming and a J-beta primer mix drove a second PCR of roughly 7 to 11 cycles. One entry per CDR3 protein, called by TCRdb with MiXCR from the 5' RACE reads. The sample carries over a million distinct CDR3 sequences, around 39% recorded once. Sequencing was performed on blood. These receptors came from a young woman in good health.

This chain uses TRBV28 with TRBJ2-3; D gene unclear. This CDR3 spans 11 amino acids. The germline V and J ends were trimmed by 10 bases and 6 bases, with 11 bases remaining between them. The V gene's germline CDR1 is MDHEN and CDR2 SYDVKM. CDR3 coding DNA: TGTGCCACGTTCCAGGCGGATACGCAGTATTTT. Translated: CATFQADTQYF.

J is TRBJ2-1 and V is TRBV4-2; D ambiguous. Trimming removed 5 bases at V and 9 bases at J, with 14 bases between. The CDR3 covers 13 residues. Germline V gives CDR1 LGHNA, CDR2 YNFKEQ. The CDR3, as DNA: TGTGCCAGCAGCAAAACCCTAGGGTCTGAGCAGTTCTTC. The encoded protein is CASSKTLGSEQFF.

V is TRBV10-2 and J is TRBJ1-4, with D unresolved. CDR3 length equals 13 residues. Per germline, CDR1 WSHSY and CDR2 SAAADI. The V gene lost 0 bases and the J gene lost 8 bases, with 7 bases spanning the gap. CDR3 coding DNA: TGCGCCAGCAGTGAGTCTGTTGTGGAAAAACTGTTTTTT. Encoded protein: CASSESVVEKLFF.

The J gene is TRBJ1-1, the V gene TRBV6-5, with D possibly matching TRBD1 (6 bases). With 1 base removed from V and 9 bases from J, the gap between germline ends came to 9 bases. Germline loops: CDR1 MNHEY, CDR2 SVGAGI. The CDR3 contains 12 residues. The CDR3 nucleotides are TGTGCCAGCAGTTACTGGGGGGGCCAAGCTTTCTTT. Residues: CASSYWGGQAFF.

The genes are TRBV14 and TRBJ1-1; no clear D. V gave up 2 bases and J gave up 9 bases, with 13 bases separating them. CDR1 is SGHDN, CDR2 FVKESK, per germline. The CDR3 loop spans 13 amino acids. The CDR3 region is CASSQIYTSKAFF. The CDR3 coding sequence is TGTGCCAGCAGCCAAATTTACACCTCGAAAGCTTTCTTT. Combining the CDR3 with reference TRBV14 and TRBJ1-1 gives the whole variable domain EAGVTQFPSHSVIEKGQTVTLRCDPISGHDNLYWYRRVMGKEIKFLLHFVKESKQDESGMPNNRFLAERTGGTYSTLKVQPAELEDSGVYFCASSQIYTSKAFFGQGTRLTVV.

This clonotype was detected a few times. J is TRBJ2-3 and V is TRBV6-1; 8 bases map to TRBD2. Per germline, CDR1 MNHNS and CDR2 SASEGT. With 8 bases clipped from V and 1 base from J, the junction kept 14 bases outside the gene matches. The CDR3 loop spans 17 amino acids. CDR3 loop: CASPSTPSGPRTDTQYF. The DNA for the CDR3 is TGTGCCAGCCCTTCCACCCCTAGCGGGCCCCGCACAGATACGCAGTATTTT.

CDR3 sequence: CASSLASWAGGPDGETQYF. CDR3 in DNA: TGTGCCAGCAGCTTAGCGAGTTGGGCGGGGGGGCCTGACGGGGAGACCCAGTACTTC. V usage is TRBV7-2 and J usage is TRBJ2-5; 9 nucleotides align to TRBD2. This CDR3 is built from 19 residues. CDR1 is SGHTA, CDR2 FQGNSA, per germline. After removal of 0 bases from V and 5 bases from J, the junction contained 16 bases not matched to a gene.

This clonotype turned up a few times. A much larger clone is a single base away; this may be a read error. The rearrangement links TRBV7-9 to TRBJ2-1; no clear D gene. Germline lookup yields CDR1 SEHNR and CDR2 FQNEAQ (reference sequence). The CDR3 spans 14 residues. The CDR3 region has the DNA TGTGCCAGCAGCTCCAGTGGCTCCTACAATGGGCAGTTCTTC. It specifies CASSSSGSYNGQFF.

CDR3 DNA: TGTGCCAGCAGCGTAGTGGGTAGCGGGGGGATAATGAACGGGGAGCAGTTCTTC. Translating it yields CASSVVGSGGIMNGEQFF. The genes are TRBV9 and TRBJ2-1; 10 bases fit TRBD2. This CDR3 contains 18 residues. Germline trimming cut 0 bases from V and 10 bases from J; bases unmatched to any gene: 16. Germline V lookup: CDR1 SGDLS, CDR2 YYNGEE. The whole variable domain, remainder taken from reference TRBV9 and TRBJ2-1, is DSGVTQTPKHLITATGQRVTLRCSPRSGDLSVYWYQQSLDQGLQFLIQYYNGEERAKGNILERFSAQQFPDLHSELNLSSLELGDSALYFCASSVVGSGGIMNGEQFFGPGTRLTVL.

This sequence joins TRBV2 and TRBJ2-1, with TRBD1 matching 10 bases. Trimming removed 8 bases from V and 7 bases from J; junction bases left unmatched: 11. The CDR3 covers 15 residues. The V gene's germline CDR1 is SNHLY and CDR2 FYNNEI. In DNA, the CDR3 is TGTGCCAGCCTTGTTTGGGACAGGGGCAGTAATGAGCAGTTCTTC. It encodes CASLVWDRGSNEQFF. The variable domain in full, completed from reference TRBV2 and TRBJ2-1, reads EPEVTQTPSHQVTQMGQEVILRCVPISNHLYFYWYRQILGQKVEFLVSFYNNEISEKSEIFDDQFSVERPDGSNFTLKIRSTKLEDSAMYFCASLVWDRGSNEQFFGPGTRLTVL.

In its sample, this clonotype was seen a few times. CDR3 sequence reads: CASSLSGAHSNQPQHF. The CDR3, as DNA: TGTGCCAGCAGTTTATCAGGGGCCCATAGCAATCAGCCCCAGCATTTT. This chain joins TRBV27 and TRBJ1-5; D possibly corresponds to TRBD1 (5 bases). Between the trimmed V and J ends, which lost 0 bases and 0 bases, there was a span of 9 bases. Germline V CDR1 and CDR2: MNHEY, SMNVEV (reference sequence). This CDR3 has 16 residues.

The rearrangement joins TRBV4-1 to TRBJ2-1, with D hard to call. The CDR3 spans 13 residues. Germline-derived CDR1 and CDR2 are MGHRA and YSYEKL. Trimming cost V 3 bases and J 8 bases, with 11 bases left between them. In nucleotides, the CDR3 is TGCGCCAGCAGCCATTTTGATCGGGATGAGCAGTTCTTC. This sequence encodes CASSHFDRDEQFF.

This clonotype was counted only a few times. V gene TRBV20-1 combines with J gene TRBJ2-3; 10 positions match TRBD2. Losses at the gene ends were 4 bases for V and 5 bases for J; bases not matched to a gene: 9. Germline-derived CDR1 and CDR2 are DFQATT and SNEGSKA (reference sequence). There are 15 residues in the CDR3. Written as DNA, the CDR3 is TGCAGTGCTACCTTAGCGGGGGGACCGGGAGATACGCAGTATTTT. Translation gives CSATLAGGPGDTQYF.

This clonotype has a count of ten or more. The CDR3, as DNA: TGTGCCAGCAGCCAAGTTCTAGCGGGGGTTTTTTCTGAGTTCTTC. Translated, it gives CASSQVLAGVFSEFF. The chain uses TRBV3-1 and TRBJ2-1, with 10 nucleotides matching TRBD2. V lost 1 base and J lost 14; bases outside the gene matches: 11. Germline V gives CDR1 LGHDT, CDR2 YNNKEL (reference sequence). The CDR3 runs 15 residues.